Each of the 24 T cell receptor beta chains below was sequenced from the same sample in a study of blood T cell repertoires in COVID-19. Sequencing used immunoSEQ multiplex PCR; TCRdb keeps in-frame clones, though not all of them. The sample carries 150,000 or so clones, about 91% recorded once. The sample comprised peripheral blood. Receptors were obtained from a woman in her sixties with acute or convalescent COVID-19.

The chain carries TRBV6-5 and TRBJ2-5, with D maybe TRBD1 (6 bases). V dropped 6 bases and J dropped 1 base, with 9 bases sitting between them. The CDR3 covers 13 residues. The V gene's germline CDR1 is MNHEY and CDR2 SVGAGI. The chain's CDR3 is CASRSGVQETQYF. The CDR3, as DNA: TGTGCCAGCAGATCAGGGGTCCAAGAGACCCAGTACTTC.

This chain uses TRBV21-1 with TRBJ1-1; the table's D gene call, TRBD1, was not cross checked with the DNA. TRBV21-1 is classified as a pseudogene. The CDR3 consists of 15 residues. The CDR3 spells CASSSRRQPNTEAFF. CDR3 DNA sequence: TGTGCCAGCAGCTCAAGGCGACAGCCGAACACTGAAGCTTTCTTT.

This chain connects TRBV2 to TRBJ2-7; D might be TRBD2 (5 bases). The germline gives CDR1 SNHLY, CDR2 FYNNEI. This CDR3 region has 15 residues. V was shortened by 3 bases and J by 5 bases, with 17 bases between the two germline ends. The CDR3 DNA sequence: TGTGCCAGCAGTGAGCGGCGGGCAGCTTTCGACGAGCAGTACTTC. Translating it yields CASSERRAAFDEQYF. Together with reference TRBV2 and TRBJ2-7, the CDR3 gives the full variable domain: EPEVTQTPSHQVTQMGQEVILRCVPISNHLYFYWYRQILGQKVEFLVSFYNNEISEKSEIFDDQFSVERPDGSNFTLKIRSTKLEDSAMYFCASSERRAAFDEQYFGPGTRLTVT.

The gene calls are TRBV6-5 and TRBJ2-2; perhaps TRBD1 as D (6 bases). V was clipped by 5 bases and J by 8 bases, with 18 bases between them. Germline values: CDR1 MNHEY, CDR2 SVGAGI. This CDR3 comprises 15 residues. The CDR3 sequence is CASSPIGQNRGELFF. CDR3 in DNA: TGTGCCAGCAGTCCGATAGGACAGAATAGGGGGGAGCTGTTTTTT.

The chain carries TRBV4-2 and TRBJ1-2; D is undetermined. The CDR3 contains 16 residues. The germline V and J ends were trimmed by 1 base and 0 bases, with 12 bases remaining between them. Germline V CDR1 and CDR2: LGHNA, YNFKEQ. CDR3 residues: CASSQALREANYGYTF. In DNA form, the CDR3 reads TGTGCCAGCAGCCAAGCCCTGAGGGAGGCTAACTATGGCTACACCTTC.

This clone was detected a few times. The chain's CDR3 is CASSLAGSHYEQYF. The CDR3 region has the DNA TGTGCCAGCAGCTTGGCCGGGTCCCATTACGAGCAGTACTTC. The chain couples TRBV7-9 to TRBJ2-7, with D uncertain. Per the germline V gene, CDR1 is SEHNR and CDR2 is FQNEAQ (reference sequence). The CDR3 consists of 14 residues. V dropped 3 bases and J dropped 4 bases, with 13 bases sitting between them.

The genes are TRBV11-2 and TRBJ2-7, with TRBD2 identical over 12 bases. V was pared by 3 bases and J by 11 bases, with 17 bases of the junction left unmatched. Germline V gene lookup returns CDR1 SGHAT and CDR2 FQNNGV. The CDR3 runs to 17 residues. The CDR3 DNA follows: TGTGCCAGCAGCTTGAGGACTAGCGGGGTGCGCTCTACGAGAAAGTACTTC. Translation gives CASSLRTSGVRSTRKYF.

The V call is TRBV2, the J call TRBJ1-2, with D possibly being TRBD1 (6 bases). The germline V gene encodes CDR1 SNHLY and CDR2 FYNNEI. V was cut by 8 bases and J by 8 bases, with 15 bases left in between. This CDR3 region has 12 residues. The CDR3 protein is CASGNRVRGYTF. CDR3 bases: TGTGCCAGCGGTAACAGGGTGAGGGGCTACACCTTC.

The chain joins TRBV4-3 to TRBJ1-3; TRBD1 aligns across 9 bases. With 3 bases clipped from V and 4 bases from J, the junction kept 7 bases outside the gene matches. Germline loops: CDR1 LGHNA, CDR2 YSLEER. The CDR3 extends over 16 amino acids. In DNA form, the CDR3 reads TGCGCCAGCAGCCAGGGAACAGGGGGCTACGGAAACACCATATATTTT. Protein: CASSQGTGGYGNTIYF.

The chain employs TRBV11-2 and TRBJ2-1; TRBD1 aligns across 8 bases. Germline values: CDR1 SGHAT, CDR2 FQNNGV. CDR3 length: 16 amino acids. V trimming: 5 bases; J trimming: 0 bases; junction bases outside the gene matches: 6. The CDR3 region is CASSKRTGSSYNEQFF. The CDR3 DNA follows: TGTGCCAGCAGCAAGAGGACAGGGAGCTCCTACAATGAGCAGTTCTTC.

This clone appeared a single time. The DNA of the CDR3 is TGTGCCTGGGAGACAGGTAGCAATCAGCCCCAGCATTTT. It translates to CAWETGSNQPQHF. The chain has TRBV30 and TRBJ1-5; perhaps TRBD1 as D (6 bases). The CDR3 has 13 residues. Germline CDR1 is GTSNPN and CDR2 is SVGIG (reference sequence). Between the trimmed V and J ends, which lost 5 bases and 0 bases, there was a span of 8 bases.

Turning to this clone: This same CDR3 is encoded by further DNA sequences in the sample. This CDR3 is CSVRTGSSTDTQYF. Here the CDR3 DNA reads TGCAGCGTTCGGACAGGGTCCAGCACAGATACGCAGTATTTT. V is TRBV29-1 and J is TRBJ2-3; 8 bases match TRBD1. Germline CDR1 and CDR2: SQVTM and ANQGSEA. V gave up 5 bases and J gave up 0 bases; unmatched junction bases: 4. The CDR3 is 14 residues long.

J is TRBJ1-4 and V is TRBV29-1; 8 bases are a match to TRBD1. Germline CDR1 and CDR2: SQVTM and ANQGSEA. V shed 7 bases, J shed 12 bases, and the junction held 13 bases outside the gene matches. The CDR3 has 13 amino acids. The CDR3 sequence is CSAIRTGRGELFF. The CDR3 bases are TGCAGCGCTATAAGGACAGGGAGAGGAGAACTGTTTTTT.

V gene TRBV30 combines with J gene TRBJ1-4, with D perhaps matching TRBD1 (5 bases). Germline loops: CDR1 GTSNPN, CDR2 SVGIG (reference sequence). The length of the CDR3 is 14 residues. The germline V and J ends were trimmed by 8 bases and 0 bases, with 13 bases remaining between them. The CDR3: CAPGHPATNEKLFF. CDR3 sequence (DNA): TGTGCCCCAGGGCATCCGGCAACTAATGAAAAACTGTTTTTT. Using reference TRBV30 and TRBJ1-4 for the parts outside the CDR3, the full variable domain is SQTIHQWPATLVQPVGSPLSLECTVEGTSNPNLYWYRQAAGRGLQLLFYSVGIGQISSEVPQNLSASRPQDRQFILSSKKLLLSDSGFYLCAPGHPATNEKLFFGSGTQLSVL.

The chain links TRBV6-5 to TRBJ1-6, with D tentatively TRBD1 (6 bases). V shed 6 bases and J shed 10 bases, with 19 bases lying between them. CDR1 and CDR2 from the germline V gene are MNHEY and SVGAGI. The CDR3 is 15 amino acids. For the CDR3, the DNA is TGTGCCAGCAGAAACGAACAGGGTTCGAACTCACCCCTCCACTTT. Translating gives CASRNEQGSNSPLHF.

The chain combines TRBV28 with TRBJ1-1; maybe TRBD1 (5 bases). The CDR3 is made up of 15 amino acids. The germline V and J ends were trimmed by 6 bases and 4 bases, with 18 bases remaining between them. Per germline, CDR1 MDHEN and CDR2 SYDVKM. The chain's CDR3 is CASRPEGRGFTEAFF. The CDR3 region has the DNA TGTGCCAGCAGACCCGAGGGTCGGGGGTTCACTGAAGCTTTCTTT.

This clone came up once. J is TRBJ2-1 and V is TRBV28; D possibly corresponds to TRBD2 (6 bases). The germline V and J ends were trimmed by 7 bases and 3 bases, with 16 bases remaining between them. Germline CDR1 is MDHEN and CDR2 is SYDVKM. The CDR3 consists of 15 residues. The CDR3 DNA sequence: TGTGCCAGCACTTCTGTTAGGCGGGACTACAATGAGCAGTTCTTC. This codes for CASTSVRRDYNEQFF. Combining the CDR3 with reference TRBV28 and TRBJ2-1 gives the whole variable domain DVKVTQSSRYLVKRTGEKVFLECVQDMDHENMFWYRQDPGLGLRLIYFSYDVKMKEKGDIPEGYSVSREKKERFSLILESASTNQTSMYLCASTSVRRDYNEQFFGPGTRLTVL.

This clone appeared a single time. The rearrangement joins TRBV10-3 to TRBJ2-2; 7 bases line up with TRBD1. Per the germline V gene, CDR1 is ENHRY and CDR2 is SYGVKD. After removal of 4 bases from V and 6 bases from J, the junction contained 8 bases not matched to a gene. CDR3 length: 15 residues. Here the CDR3 reads CAISGREGAAGELFF. The CDR3 nucleotides read TGTGCCATCAGTGGTAGAGAGGGGGCTGCCGGGGAGCTGTTTTTT.

The V and J genes are TRBV28 and TRBJ2-7; D remains ambiguous. V lost 3 bases, J lost 2 bases, and 8 bases lay in between. CDR1 and CDR2 (germline): MDHEN, SYDVKM. This CDR3 is built from 13 residues. CDR3 in DNA: TGTGCCAGCAGTTTCAGAAAACCCTACGAGCAGTACTTC. Encoded protein: CASSFRKPYEQYF.

This sequence joins TRBV19 and TRBJ1-1; a weak D match, TRBD1 (6 bases). V was clipped by 7 bases and J by 6 bases, with 15 bases between them. The germline V gene encodes CDR1 LNHDA and CDR2 SQIVND (reference sequence). This CDR3 region has 13 residues. CDR3 sequence: CASKNRVLPEAFF. The CDR3 DNA is TGTGCCAGTAAGAACAGGGTATTGCCTGAAGCTTTCTTT.

This clone was detected only once. V usage is TRBV5-1 and J usage is TRBJ1-2; unclear D gene. Trimming pared 4 bases from V and 5 bases from J, leaving 9 bases between. This CDR3 is 12 amino acids long. Germline CDR1 is SGHRS and CDR2 is YFSETQ. CDR3 in amino acids: CASSLNLYGYTF. For the CDR3, the DNA is TGCGCCAGCAGCCTAAATTTATATGGCTACACCTTC.

The gene calls are TRBV24-1 and TRBJ1-1; a weak D match, TRBD1 (5 bases). CDR1 and CDR2 from the germline V gene are KGHDR and SFDVKD. The CDR3 runs 15 residues. Trimming pared 9 bases from V and 7 bases from J, leaving 23 bases between. CDR3 loop: CATAPETARRGEAFF. DNA of the CDR3: TGTGCCACCGCTCCCGAGACAGCGAGGCGGGGTGAAGCTTTCTTT.

The chain couples TRBV18 to TRBJ2-2; maybe TRBD1 (5 bases). Looked up from germline, CDR1 is KGHSH and CDR2 is LQKENI. The V end lost 3 bases, the J end lost 4 bases, and 12 bases lay between the germline ends. The CDR3 is made up of 15 amino acids. The CDR3 DNA reads as TGTGCCAGCTCACCTGAATCAGGGTTCACCGGGGAGCTGTTTTTT. Its protein product is CASSPESGFTGELFF.

This chain connects TRBV19 to TRBJ1-1; D is ambiguous. The CDR3 sequence is 11 residues long. V gave up 3 bases and J gave up 8 bases, with 7 bases separating them. Germline assignment: CDR1 LNHDA and CDR2 SQIVND (reference sequence). The CDR3 here is CASSIHAEAFF. CDR3 sequence (DNA): TGTGCCAGTAGTATCCACGCGGAAGCTTTCTTT.